This passage covers 25 T cell receptor beta chains from one sample sequenced in a study of PD-1 blockade in classical Hodgkin lymphoma (dated by TCRdb to the early 2020s). Library preparation used the immunoSEQ multiplex PCR assay. Not all clones reach the TCRdb copy of this immuneACCESS table, which keeps in-frame sequences only. Checked studies attribute under half of the gap to unresolved V genes and leave the rest unexplained. The sample yields around 58,000 clones; over 85% were counted once. The leading ten clones occupy 9% to 10% of the sample. What the time point label conveys for this sample: cycle 1 day 1 (C1D1), immediately before nivolumab initiation. All trial patients had relapsed after autologous stem cell transplantation, with cohorts A, B and C differing in prior brentuximab vedotin exposure. This specimen was peripheral blood mononuclear cells (PBMCs), taken at baseline. The source is a human donor with classical Hodgkin lymphoma.

The chain joins TRBV5-1 to TRBJ2-1, with D tentatively TRBD2 (5 bases). Germline values: CDR1 SGHRS, CDR2 YFSETQ. The CDR3 has 16 amino acids. Trimming removed 4 bases from V and 1 base from J, with 15 bases in between. CDR3 DNA sequence: TGCGCCAGCAGCCCCCCCGGGTTAGCGTCCTACAATGAGCAGTTCTTC. Translated, it gives CASSPPGLASYNEQFF.

The chain uses TRBV10-1 and TRBJ1-3, with unresolved D. The CDR3 is 13 residues long. CDR1 and CDR2 from the germline V gene are WNHNN and SYGVQD (reference sequence). V lost 5 bases and J 0 bases, leaving 5 bases between the germline ends. CDR3 region: CASSRSSGNTIYF. The CDR3 DNA sequence: TGCGCCAGCAGTCGAAGCTCTGGAAACACCATATATTTT.

The V and J genes are TRBV9 and TRBJ2-1, with 7 bases matching TRBD1. The CDR3 has 16 residues. Germline V gene data show CDR1 as SGDLS and CDR2 as YYNGEE. V lost 0 bases and J lost 1; bases outside the gene matches: 4. CDR3 DNA sequence: TGTGCCAGCAGCGTAGGCATGGACAGGTCCTACAATGAGCAGTTCTTC. Translated: CASSVGMDRSYNEQFF.

This clone was observed once. The V call is TRBV2, the J call TRBJ2-1; TRBD2 agrees at 12 bases. The CDR3 is 13 residues long. CDR1 is SNHLY, CDR2 FYNNEI, per germline. The trim removed 7 bases at V and 8 bases at J, leaving 3 bases unmatched. The CDR3 sequence: CASKLAGGHEQFF. The CDR3 coding sequence is TGTGCCAGCAAACTAGCGGGAGGCCATGAGCAGTTCTTC.

The chain carries TRBV18 and TRBJ1-5; the D gene is possibly TRBD1 (5 bases). The germline CDR1 and CDR2 sequences are KGHSH and LQKENI. This CDR3 comprises 13 residues. V shed 5 bases and J shed 6 bases, with 11 bases lying between them. This CDR3 reads CASSRGASQPQHF. The CDR3 DNA follows: TGTGCCAGCTCAAGAGGGGCGTCTCAGCCCCAGCATTTT.

This clone occurred once. The V and J genes are TRBV6-1 and TRBJ2-5, with 8 bases matching TRBD2. Trimming removed 6 bases from V and 5 bases from J; junction bases left unmatched: 8. The CDR3 is 14 amino acids. The germline gives CDR1 MNHNS, CDR2 SASEGT. The CDR3 sequence is CASRLAGSGETQYF. The DNA for the CDR3 is TGTGCCAGCAGATTAGCGGGATCGGGGGAGACCCAGTACTTC.

The chain joins TRBV27 to TRBJ1-6; 7 bases align to TRBD1. Trimming removed 5 bases from V and 5 bases from J; junction bases left unmatched: 12. The CDR3 covers 17 residues. CDR1 and CDR2 (germline): MNHEY, SMNVEV (reference sequence). For the CDR3, the DNA is TGTGCCAGCAGTCCCCTTGGTTGGCAGGGGGATAATTCACCCCTCCACTTT. Translating gives CASSPLGWQGDNSPLHF.

CDR3 sequence: CASSDGTGVDTEAFF. For the CDR3, the DNA is TGTGCCAGCAGTGACGGGACAGGGGTAGACACTGAAGCTTTCTTT. The V and J genes are TRBV2 and TRBJ1-1, with 10 bases fitting TRBD1. This CDR3 spans 15 amino acids. Trimming at V came to 3 bases and at J to 3 bases, leaving 4 bases not matched to a gene. In germline, CDR1 is SNHLY, CDR2 FYNNEI.

Details on this clone: Relative to the germline gene, one junction end is altered; a read error may explain this. This chain joins TRBV6-1 and TRBJ1-2; a possible D gene is TRBD1 (5 bases). CDR1 is MNHNS, CDR2 SASEGT, per germline. The CDR3 spans 16 residues. CDR3 sequence (DNA): TGTGCCAGCAGCGAAGGTGGGAGGTACTCTCGGGGGGGCTACACCTTC. Protein product: CASSEGGRYSRGGYTF.

This chain joins TRBV27 and TRBJ2-4, with 7 bases matching TRBD1. With V trimmed by 3 bases and J by 6 bases, 14 bases remained unmatched. Per germline, CDR1 MNHEY and CDR2 SMNVEV (reference sequence). CDR3 length equals 17 residues. The CDR3 coding sequence is TGTGCCAGCAGTTTTACTCATGGGGGTACAGGGGTAAACATTCAGTACTTC. This sequence encodes CASSFTHGGTGVNIQYF.

This sequence joins TRBV28 and TRBJ1-2; D remains unclear. The CDR3 spans 10 residues. The germline gives CDR1 MDHEN, CDR2 SYDVKM. V was trimmed by 8 bases and J by 8 bases, leaving 9 bases between them. Written as DNA, the CDR3 is TGTGCCAGCGCCTACAGAGGCTACACCTTC. Translation gives CASAYRGYTF.

The chain combines TRBV30 with TRBJ1-2; no firm D call. Per the germline V gene, CDR1 is GTSNPN and CDR2 is SVGIG (reference sequence). The CDR3 is 12 residues long. Between the trimmed V and J ends, which lost 7 bases and 8 bases, there was a span of 17 bases. CDR3 DNA: TGTGCCTCCACCCGGGCCTTCCTGGGCTACACCTTC. Encoded protein: CASTRAFLGYTF. The full variable domain, its missing parts supplied by reference TRBV30 and TRBJ1-2, is SQTIHQWPATLVQPVGSPLSLECTVEGTSNPNLYWYRQAAGRGLQLLFYSVGIGQISSEVPQNLSASRPQDRQFILSSKKLLLSDSGFYLCASTRAFLGYTFGSGTRLTVV.

V and J are TRBV7-9 and TRBJ1-5; weak D call: TRBD1 (5 bases). CDR3 length: 14 residues. Germline V lookup: CDR1 SEHNR, CDR2 FQNEAQ (reference sequence). V gave up 5 bases and J gave up 1 base, with 9 bases separating them. DNA of the CDR3: TGTGCCAGCAGCGGCCGGGACAGCAATCAGCCCCAGCATTTT. Its protein product is CASSGRDSNQPQHF.

This rearrangement joins TRBV28 to TRBJ2-7, with D tentatively TRBD1 or TRBD2 (6 bases each). This CDR3 has 13 residues. Germline assignment: CDR1 MDHEN and CDR2 SYDVKM. Trimming removed 10 bases at V and 3 bases at J, with 16 bases between. CDR3 sequence reads: CATTGGPNYEQYF. CDR3 bases: TGTGCCACAACCGGGGGCCCGAACTACGAGCAGTACTTC.

This chain links TRBV2 with TRBJ2-7; D gene uncertain. Germline assignment: CDR1 SNHLY and CDR2 FYNNEI. The CDR3 length is 12 residues. V gave up 3 bases and J gave up 13 bases, with 16 bases separating them. This CDR3 reads CASSENLNDEYF. CDR3 DNA: TGTGCCAGCAGTGAGAACCTTAATGACGAATACTTC.

This rearrangement joins TRBV7-9 to TRBJ2-1; D could derive from TRBD1 or TRBD2 (5 bases each). Per the germline V gene, CDR1 is SEHNR and CDR2 is FQNEAQ (reference sequence). The CDR3 spans 11 residues. Trimming took 3 bases from V and 10 from J, leaving 7 bases between them. In DNA, the CDR3 is TGTGCCAGCAGCTTGGGGGTGGAGCAGTTCTTC. It codes for CASSLGVEQFF.

The chain links TRBV4-2 to TRBJ2-1; D not resolved. The CDR3 consists of 15 residues. The V and J ends lost 0 bases and 5 bases respectively, with 11 bases between them. The germline CDR1 and CDR2 sequences are LGHNA and YNFKEQ. The DNA of the CDR3 is TGTGCCAGCAGCCAAGATCTGGGCGGACACAATGAGCAGTTCTTC. Translated, it gives CASSQDLGGHNEQFF.

The chain combines TRBV28 with TRBJ2-5; the D gene is possibly TRBD1 (5 bases). V dropped 3 bases and J dropped 3 bases, with 14 bases sitting between them. There are 15 residues in the CDR3. Per germline, CDR1 MDHEN and CDR2 SYDVKM. CDR3 DNA sequence: TGTGCCAGCAGTTTCGTCAGGACAACGGAAGAGACCCAGTACTTC. Its protein is CASSFVRTTEETQYF.

The rearrangement links TRBV23-1 to TRBJ2-7; D may be TRBD2 (5 bases). TRBV23-1 is annotated as an ORF whose role is uncertain. V lost 4 bases to trimming and J lost 3 bases, with 16 bases between them. The CDR3 is 15 amino acids. The CDR3 sequence: CASSRELGEDYEQYF. In DNA, the CDR3 is TGCGCCAGCAGTCGCGAACTAGGAGAGGACTACGAGCAGTACTTC.

The CDR3 DNA sequence: TGTGCCAGCAGCGTAGGGGGGACCCAAGAGACCCAGTACTTC. This translates into CASSVGGTQETQYF. The gene calls are TRBV9 and TRBJ2-5, with D perhaps being TRBD1 or TRBD2 (5 bases each). The CDR3 contains 14 residues. In germline, CDR1 is SGDLS, CDR2 YYNGEE. Trimming stripped 0 bases from V and 1 base from J, with 7 bases between.

This chain joins TRBV7-6 and TRBJ2-2, with 7 bases lining up with TRBD1. The ends lost 5 bases at V and 1 base at J; junction bases unmatched: 13. The CDR3 totals 18 residues. Looked up from germline, CDR1 is SGHVS and CDR2 is FNYEAQ. Here the CDR3 DNA reads TGTGCCAGCAGCGCCCTACCCGACAGGGAATGGAACACCGGGGAGCTGTTTTTT. The encoded protein is CASSALPDREWNTGELFF.

This chain links TRBV5-1 with TRBJ1-1; D is perhaps TRBD1 (5 bases). The CDR3 spans 11 residues. Trimming removed 6 bases from V and 5 bases from J, with 8 bases in between. The germline gives CDR1 SGHRS, CDR2 YFSETQ. The CDR3 sequence: CASNEGTEAFF. As DNA, the CDR3 is TGCGCCAGCAATGAGGGGACTGAAGCTTTCTTT.

The J gene is TRBJ2-6, the V gene TRBV5-1; the D is unclear. V lost 0 bases and J lost 0, with 10 bases in between. In germline, CDR1 is SGHRS, CDR2 YFSETQ. CDR3 length: 17 residues. CDR3 sequence (DNA): TGCGCCAGCAGCTTGGGGGTTGCGCACTCTGGGGCCAACGTCCTGACTTTC. As protein: CASSLGVAHSGANVLTF.

This clone came up once. A read error may produce the germline difference seen at one junction end. V gene TRBV5-4 combines with J gene TRBJ1-6; the D is unclear. Germline V gene sequence: CDR1 SGHNT, CDR2 YYREEE (reference sequence). The CDR3 covers 13 residues. CDR3 region: CASSLYTNSPPHF. CDR3 in DNA: TGTGCCAGCAGCTTGTACACTAATTCACCCCCCCACTTT.

As to this clone: Other DNA sequences in the same sample also yield this CDR3. This chain uses TRBV6-5 with TRBJ1-6; D might be TRBD1 (6 bases). CDR1 is MNHEY, CDR2 SVGAGI, per germline. The V end was cut by 2 bases, the J end by 10 bases, with 18 bases between. There are 16 residues in the CDR3. The DNA for the CDR3 is TGTGCCAGCAGTTACACCACCGGGGGGCTAGACTCACCCCTCCACTTT. This codes for CASSYTTGGLDSPLHF.